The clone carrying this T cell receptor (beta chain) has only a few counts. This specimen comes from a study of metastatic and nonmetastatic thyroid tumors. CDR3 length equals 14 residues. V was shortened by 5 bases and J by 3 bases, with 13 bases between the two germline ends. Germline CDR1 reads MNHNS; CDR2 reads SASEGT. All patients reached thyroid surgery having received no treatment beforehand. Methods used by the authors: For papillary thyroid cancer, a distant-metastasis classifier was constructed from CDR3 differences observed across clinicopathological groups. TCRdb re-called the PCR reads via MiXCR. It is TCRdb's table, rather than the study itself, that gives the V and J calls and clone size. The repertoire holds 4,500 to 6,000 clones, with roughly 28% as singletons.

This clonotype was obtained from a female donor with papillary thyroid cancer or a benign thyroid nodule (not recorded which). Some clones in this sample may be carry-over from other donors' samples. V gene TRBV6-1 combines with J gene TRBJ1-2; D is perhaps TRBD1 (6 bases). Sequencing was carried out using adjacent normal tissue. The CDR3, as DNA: TGTGCCAGCAGTCAGGAGGGGGGTCACTATGGCTACACCTTC. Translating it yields CASSQEGGHYGYTF.